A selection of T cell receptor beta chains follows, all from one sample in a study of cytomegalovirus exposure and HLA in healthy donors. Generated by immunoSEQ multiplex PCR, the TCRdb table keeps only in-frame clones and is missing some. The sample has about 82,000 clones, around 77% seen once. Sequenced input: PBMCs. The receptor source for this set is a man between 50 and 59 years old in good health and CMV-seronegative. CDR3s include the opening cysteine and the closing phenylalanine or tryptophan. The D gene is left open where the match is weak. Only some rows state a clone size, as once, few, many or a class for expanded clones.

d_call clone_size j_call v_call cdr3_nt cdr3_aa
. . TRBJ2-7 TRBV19 TGTGCCAGTAATCCCCGGGACAACTACGAGCAGTACTTC CASNPRDNYEQYF
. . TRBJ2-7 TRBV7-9 TGTTCCAGCAGCTTAGATCTCTCCGAGCAGTACTTC CSSSLDLSEQYF
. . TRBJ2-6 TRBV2 TGTGCCAGCAGTGAAGCAGGGGTTGCTGCTGGGGCCAACGTCCTGACTTTC CASSEAGVAAGANVLTF
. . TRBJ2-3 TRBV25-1 TGTGCCAGCAGTGAATTTCCAGGGGATGGGAATACGCAGTATTTT CASSEFPGDGNTQYF
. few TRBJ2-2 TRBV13 TGTGCCAGCAGCTTACGAGCGGGCGACCTCGCGAACACCGGGGAGCTGTTTTTT CASSLRAGDLANTGELFF
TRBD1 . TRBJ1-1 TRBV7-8 TGTGCCAGCAGCCTAGGGGGCCCCAAGGCTGAAGCTTTCTTT CASSLGGPKAEAFF
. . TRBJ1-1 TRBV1 TGCACCAGCAGCCAAACCCGACGGCCTAGCGAAGCTTTCTTT CTSSQTRRPSEAFF
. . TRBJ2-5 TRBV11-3 TGTGCCAGCACGGGGGTAGAAGAGACCCAGTACTTC CASTGVEETQYF
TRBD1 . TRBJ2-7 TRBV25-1 TGTGCCAGCAGTGGAACCGGGACAGCCGCGACCACTTACTACGAGCAGTACTTC CASSGTGTAATTYYEQYF
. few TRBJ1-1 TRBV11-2 TGTGCCAGCAGCTTTAGCGTATACACTGAAGCTTTCTTT CASSFSVYTEAFF
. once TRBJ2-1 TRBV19 TGTGCCAGTAGTATAAGACCAGGGTCGGCCCAAAATGAGCAGTTCTTC CASSIRPGSAQNEQFF
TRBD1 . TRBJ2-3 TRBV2 TGTGCCAGCAGTGGAGGACAGGGGGCAGATACGCAGTATTTT CASSGGQGADTQYF
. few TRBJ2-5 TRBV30 TGTGCCTGGAGTGTCGGGGAGACCCAGTACTTC CAWSVGETQYF
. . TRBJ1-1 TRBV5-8 TGTGCCAGCAGCTTGTCCTCCCGGGGGAGGCCGAACACTGAAGCTTTCTTT CASSLSSRGRPNTEAFF
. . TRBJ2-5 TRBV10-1 TGCGCCAGCAGTGAGTCGTTAGCACCCGCGGAGACCCAGTACTTC CASSESLAPAETQYF
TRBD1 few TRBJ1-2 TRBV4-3 TGCGCCAGCAGCCAAGACGGAGGACAGGGGGTTGGGGCATACACCTTC CASSQDGGQGVGAYTF
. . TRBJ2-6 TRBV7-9 TGTGCCAGCAGCCTCCCTTCGGTAGCTGGGGCCAACGTCCTGACTTTC CASSLPSVAGANVLTF
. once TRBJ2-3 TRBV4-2 TGTGCCAGCAGCCAAGAATCGGGAGCCTTAGCTACGCAGTATTTT CASSQESGALATQYF
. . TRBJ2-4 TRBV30 TGTGCCTGGAGTGACAGGTTGGCCAAAAACATTCAGTACTTC CAWSDRLAKNIQYF
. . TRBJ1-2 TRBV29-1 TGCAGCGTTGAAGAAAGGGCGGGACTCAGTGGCTACACCTTC CSVEERAGLSGYTF
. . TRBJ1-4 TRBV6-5 TGTGCCAGCAGTTACGAATTTATGGGCGGGGATGAAAAACTGTTTTTT CASSYEFMGGDEKLFF
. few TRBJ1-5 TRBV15 TGTGCCACCAGCAGCGATTCAGGGGATAGCAATCAGCCCCAGCATTTT CATSSDSGDSNQPQHF
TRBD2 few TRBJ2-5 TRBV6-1 TGTGCCAGCAGGAGCGGGGGGGCACTGAGGGAGACCCAGTACTTC CASRSGGALRETQYF
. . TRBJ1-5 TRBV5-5 TGTGCCAGCAGCGTCGGTTCTCCCTGGAATCAGCCCCAGCATTTT CASSVGSPWNQPQHF
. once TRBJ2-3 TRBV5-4 TGTGCCAGCAGCCCCGGAGGGAGACACCCCACAGATACGCAGTATTTT CASSPGGRHPTDTQYF
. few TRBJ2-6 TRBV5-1 TGCGCCAGCACTCAGACAGGGACTAGGGGGGCCAACGTCCTGACTTTC CASTQTGTRGANVLTF
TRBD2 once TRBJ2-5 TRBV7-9 TGTGCCAGCAGCGATCGACTAGCGGGGGTGGTAGAGACCCAGTACTTC CASSDRLAGVVETQYF
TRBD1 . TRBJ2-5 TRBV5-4 TGTGCCAGCAGCTCACCAACAGGGGAAAAGGCGACCCAGTACTTC CASSSPTGEKATQYF
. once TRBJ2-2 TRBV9 TGTGCCAGCAGCGTAGATCCGGGTTCGGGCGGGGAGCTGTTTTTT CASSVDPGSGGELFF
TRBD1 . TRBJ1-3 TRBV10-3 TGTGCCATCAGCCAGACAGGGGCTGGAAACACCATATATTTT CAISQTGAGNTIYF
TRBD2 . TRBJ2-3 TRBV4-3 TGCGCCAGCAGCCAAGATCACGGGACTAGCGCTACAGATACGCAGTATTTT CASSQDHGTSATDTQYF
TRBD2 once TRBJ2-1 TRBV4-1 TGCGCCAGCAGCCAAGCCCCGACTAGCGGGGGTAATGAGCAGTTCTTC CASSQAPTSGGNEQFF
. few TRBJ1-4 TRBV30 TGTGCCTGGAGTGCGGACAGCGAATATCTGTTTTTT CAWSADSEYLFF
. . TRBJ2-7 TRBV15 TGTGCCACCAGCAGTCCCGGACACCTCTACGAGCAGTACTTC CATSSPGHLYEQYF
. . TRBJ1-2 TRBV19 TGTGCCAGTAGTATAGAGATGACAGCCGGAGGCTACACCTTC CASSIEMTAGGYTF
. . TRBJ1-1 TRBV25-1 TGTGCCAGCAGTGGTGGGAGAACTGAAGCTTTCTTT CASSGGRTEAFF
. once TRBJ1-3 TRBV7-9 TGTGCCAGCAGCTTAGGAGGTCTAGGAAACACCATATATTTT CASSLGGLGNTIYF
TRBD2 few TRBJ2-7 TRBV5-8 TGTGCCAGCAGCCCCCCAGGGACTAGCGGCTACGAGCAGTACTTC CASSPPGTSGYEQYF
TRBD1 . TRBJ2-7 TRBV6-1 TGTGCCAGCAGTGACATCCTGATCCTAAGGGACAGGTTGGGCGAGCAGTACTTC CASSDILILRDRLGEQYF
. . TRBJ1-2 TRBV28 TGTGCCGGCAGTTCCCTACAGGCTAACTATGGCTACACCTTC CAGSSLQANYGYTF
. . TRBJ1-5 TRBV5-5 TGTGCCAGCAGCTTAGGGAACAGGGCAAGCAATCAGCCCCAGCATTTT CASSLGNRASNQPQHF